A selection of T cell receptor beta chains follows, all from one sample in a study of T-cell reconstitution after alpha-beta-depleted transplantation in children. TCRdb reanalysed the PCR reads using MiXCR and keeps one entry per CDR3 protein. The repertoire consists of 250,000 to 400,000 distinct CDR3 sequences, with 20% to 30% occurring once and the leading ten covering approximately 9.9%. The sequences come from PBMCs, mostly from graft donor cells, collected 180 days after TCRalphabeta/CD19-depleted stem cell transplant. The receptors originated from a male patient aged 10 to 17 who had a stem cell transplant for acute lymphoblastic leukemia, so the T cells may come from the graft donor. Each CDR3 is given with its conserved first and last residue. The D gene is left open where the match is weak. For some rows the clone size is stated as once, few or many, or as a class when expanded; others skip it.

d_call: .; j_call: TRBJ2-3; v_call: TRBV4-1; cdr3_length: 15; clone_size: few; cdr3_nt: TGCGCCAGCAGCCAAAAAGGCTGGATCACAGATACGCAGTATTTT; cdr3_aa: CASSQKGWITDTQYF
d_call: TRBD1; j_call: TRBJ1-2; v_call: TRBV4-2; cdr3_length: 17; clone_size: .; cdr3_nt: TGTGCCAGCAGCCTCGCCTACCGGGACAGGCTTAACTATGGCTACACCTTC; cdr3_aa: CASSLAYRDRLNYGYTF
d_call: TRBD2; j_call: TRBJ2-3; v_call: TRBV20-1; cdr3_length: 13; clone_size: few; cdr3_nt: TGCAGTGTTACCCTGGGGGGGACAGATACGCAGTATTTT; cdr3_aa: CSVTLGGTDTQYF
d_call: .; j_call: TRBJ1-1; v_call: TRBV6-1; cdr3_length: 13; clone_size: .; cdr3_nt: TGTGCCAGCAGTCTAGGGGAAAGGGCTGAAGCTTTCTTT; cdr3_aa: CASSLGERAEAFF
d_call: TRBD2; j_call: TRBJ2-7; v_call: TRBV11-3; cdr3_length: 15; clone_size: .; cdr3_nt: TGTGCCAGCAGCTTAGAGGGAGGGCAAAGCGACGAGCAGTACTTC; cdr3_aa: CASSLEGGQSDEQYF
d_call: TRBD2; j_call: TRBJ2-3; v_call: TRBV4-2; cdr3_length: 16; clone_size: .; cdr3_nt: TGTGCCAGCAGCCAAGGTCTAGCGGGAGGGCCTGGTACGCAGTATTTT; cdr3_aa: CASSQGLAGGPGTQYF
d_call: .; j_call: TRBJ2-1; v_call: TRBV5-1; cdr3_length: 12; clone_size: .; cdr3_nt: TGCGCCAGCAGATACGGACTCTTAGAGCAGTTCTTC; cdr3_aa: CASRYGLLEQFF
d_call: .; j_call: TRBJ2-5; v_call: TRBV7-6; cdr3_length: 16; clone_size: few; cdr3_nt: TGTGCCAGCAGCTCCCCCCCACGGACAGTGGGAGAGACCCAGTACTTC; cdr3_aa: CASSSPPRTVGETQYF
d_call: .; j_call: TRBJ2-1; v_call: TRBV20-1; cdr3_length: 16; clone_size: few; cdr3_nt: TGCAGTGCTAGGGGGTATGGGACTCCCCACTACAATGAGCAGTTCTTC; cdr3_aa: CSARGYGTPHYNEQFF
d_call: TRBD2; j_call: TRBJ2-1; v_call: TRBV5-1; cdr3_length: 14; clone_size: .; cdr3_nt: TGCGCCAGCAGCTTCGGGACTAGCGAAAATGAGCAGTTCTTC; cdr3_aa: CASSFGTSENEQFF
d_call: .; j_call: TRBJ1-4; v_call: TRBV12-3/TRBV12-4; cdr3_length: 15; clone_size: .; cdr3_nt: TGTGCCAGCAGTGCCTTGCGAGGGCTTAATGAAAAACTGTTTTTT; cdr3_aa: CASSALRGLNEKLFF
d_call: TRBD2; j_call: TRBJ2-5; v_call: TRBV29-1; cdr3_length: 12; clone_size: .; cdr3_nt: TGCAGCGGCGGGGGGGCCCAAGAGACCCAGTACTTC; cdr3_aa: CSGGGAQETQYF
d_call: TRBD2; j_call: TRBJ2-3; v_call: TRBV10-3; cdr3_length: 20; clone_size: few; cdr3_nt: TGTGCCATCAGCAAAATTATAGCGGGAGGGCCAAAACTAAGCACAGATACGCAGTATTTT; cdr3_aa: CAISKIIAGGPKLSTDTQYF
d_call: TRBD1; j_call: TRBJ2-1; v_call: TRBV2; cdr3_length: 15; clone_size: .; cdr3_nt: TGTGCCAGCAGTACAGACAGGGGGAGATACAATGAGCAGTTCTTC; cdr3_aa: CASSTDRGRYNEQFF
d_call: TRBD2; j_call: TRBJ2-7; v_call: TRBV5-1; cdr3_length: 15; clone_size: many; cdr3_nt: TGCGCCAGCAGCCCGACTAGCGGACACAGCTACGAGCAGTACTTC; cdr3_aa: CASSPTSGHSYEQYF
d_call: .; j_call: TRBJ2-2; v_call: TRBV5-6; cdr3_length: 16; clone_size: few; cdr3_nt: TGTGCCAGCAGCGGTCCCGGGACCGCCTTAAGCGGGGAGCTGTTTTTT; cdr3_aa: CASSGPGTALSGELFF
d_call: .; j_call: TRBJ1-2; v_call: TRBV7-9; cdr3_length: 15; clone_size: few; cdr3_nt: TGTGCCAGCAGCCCATACTTCGGGAGCGGGTATGGCTACACCTTC; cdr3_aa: CASSPYFGSGYGYTF